The rows below give T cell receptor beta chains drawn from one sample of a study of response to subunit inactivated influenza vaccine. In TCRdb, the RT-PCR reads were re-called with MiXCR into one record per CDR3 protein. Of around 580,000 distinct CDR3 sequences listed, 10% to 15% are singletons. Sequencing was performed on PBMCs from blood, taken on the day of vaccination. The receptors originated from a man in his forties or fifties who received an inactivated influenza vaccine. Both conserved end residues are part of each CDR3. The order of the fields is V gene, J gene, CDR3 protein.

>TRBV4-1|TRBJ2-7
CASSQTWGEEREQYF
>TRBV4-2|TRBJ2-2
CASSQDLSSGISTGELFF
>TRBV19|TRBJ2-7
CASSNIWGSGNSYEQYF
>TRBV4-2|TRBJ2-7
CASSQVVGQTYEQYF
>TRBV11-1|TRBJ2-7
CASSAEALSGGPSYEQYF
>TRBV11-2|TRBJ2-1
CASRGLDDYNEQFF
>TRBV12-3/TRBV12-4|TRBJ2-5
CASSLEGHQETQYF
>TRBV5-1|TRBJ1-6
CASSSTGANSPLHF
>TRBV29-1|TRBJ2-7
CSVEEHTYEQYF
>TRBV7-2|TRBJ2-7
CASSPHGTSGSVEQYF
>TRBV18|TRBJ2-2
CASSPPLYTNTGELFF
>TRBV20-1|TRBJ2-1
CSARGLTYNEQFF
>TRBV5-1|TRBJ2-1
CASSSETSGSIRQFF
>TRBV5-1|TRBJ2-1
CASSEGVSVVVSYNEQFF
>TRBV20-1|TRBJ2-5
CSATSSGGQETQYF
>TRBV28|TRBJ2-1
CASREVDNEQFF
>TRBV7-8|TRBJ1-1
CASSRYGTAIGAFF
>TRBV7-8|TRBJ2-3
CASSRSPGRTDTQYF
>TRBV7-2|TRBJ2-7
CASSLAAGGRSYEQYF
>TRBV19|TRBJ2-7
CASSRNPRDSYEQYF
>TRBV20-1|TRBJ2-2
CSARALTRNTGELFF
>TRBV11-3|TRBJ2-4
CASSSDSGTEQYF
>TRBV24-1|TRBJ2-7
CATSDSGTAHSSAFYYF
>TRBV28|TRBJ2-7
CASSQGQGITYEQYF
>TRBV7-8|TRBJ2-1
CASSLGASAFPVEGQFF
>TRBV19|TRBJ2-7
CASRGRAYEQYF
>TRBV9|TRBJ2-5
CASSVGDRVETQYF
>TRBV6-5|TRBJ2-2
CASSYSALWDTGELFF
>TRBV20-1|TRBJ1-5
CSARDFRDSNQPQHF
>TRBV10-3|TRBJ2-1
CAISEGLNEQFF
>TRBV6-4|TRBJ2-1
CASSESPGTSYNEQFF
>TRBV7-9|TRBJ2-1
CASSSLAGGPNEQFF
>TRBV5-1|TRBJ1-6
CASSLAPLAGTDSPLHF
>TRBV5-1|TRBJ2-1
CASSSTQLGLAVFSFYNEQFF
>TRBV7-2|TRBJ2-7
CASSQRGLAVFYEQYF
>TRBV11-2|TRBJ1-6
CASSFIIHPSAQGASPLHF